The source of this T cell receptor (beta chain) is a study of CD8 T cells in Susac syndrome. It was with random hexamers that 0.5 to 1 ug RNA was reverse transcribed. Multiplex immunoSEQ PCR targeted 54 Vbeta and 13 Jbeta TCR beta segments. Using its own MiXCR run on the immunoSEQ multiplex PCR reads, TCRdb lists one record per CDR3 protein. The table includes under 200,000 distinct CDR3 sequences, roughly 96% detected once. This clonotype originated in a human donor in good health. Sequencing was carried out using CD4+ T cells from PBMCs.

CDR3 sequence reads: CASSLVPQILVYEQYF. The CDR3, as DNA: TGTGCCAGCAGCTTAGTTCCGCAAATATTGGTGTACGAGCAGTACTTC. This rearrangement joins TRBV11-2 to TRBJ2-7; the D is unclear. V lost 1 base, J lost 4 bases, and 17 bases lay in between. Germline V gene data show CDR1 as SGHAT and CDR2 as FQNNGV. The length of the CDR3 is 16 residues.